This T cell receptor (beta chain) was identified during a study of cytomegalovirus exposure and HLA in healthy donors. Amplification used 60 Vbeta primers and 13 Jbeta primers. Produced via immunoSEQ multiplex PCR; TCRdb's table is partial and in-frame only. The repertoire has approximately 170,000 clones, just under 80% of them found once; the top ten carry roughly 10%. The CDR3 covers 14 residues. The trim removed 8 bases at V and 0 bases at J, leaving 5 bases unmatched. CDR1 and CDR2 from the germline V gene are SNHLY and FYNNEI. Material: PBMCs. This clonotype was obtained from a man aged 18 to 29 in good health and CMV-seropositive. The chain joins TRBV2 to TRBJ1-1, with 8 bases fitting TRBD1. The CDR3 DNA reads as TGTGCCAGCGGGACAGGAAGAATGAACACTGAAGCTTTCTTT. Its translation: CASGTGRMNTEAFF.